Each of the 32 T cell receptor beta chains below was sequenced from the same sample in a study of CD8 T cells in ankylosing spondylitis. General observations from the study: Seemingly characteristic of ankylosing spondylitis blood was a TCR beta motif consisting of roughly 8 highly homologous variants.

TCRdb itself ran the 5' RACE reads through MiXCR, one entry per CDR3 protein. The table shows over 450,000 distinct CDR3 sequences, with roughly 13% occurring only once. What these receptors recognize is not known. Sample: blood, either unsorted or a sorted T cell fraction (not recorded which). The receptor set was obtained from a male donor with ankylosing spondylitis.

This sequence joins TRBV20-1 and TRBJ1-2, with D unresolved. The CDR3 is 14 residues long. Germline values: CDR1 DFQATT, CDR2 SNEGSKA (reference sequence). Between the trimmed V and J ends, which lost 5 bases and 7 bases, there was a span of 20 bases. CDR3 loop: CSAPLQDGQVGYTF. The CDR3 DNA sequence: TGCAGTGCTCCGCTCCAGGACGGGCAGGTTGGCTACACCTTC.

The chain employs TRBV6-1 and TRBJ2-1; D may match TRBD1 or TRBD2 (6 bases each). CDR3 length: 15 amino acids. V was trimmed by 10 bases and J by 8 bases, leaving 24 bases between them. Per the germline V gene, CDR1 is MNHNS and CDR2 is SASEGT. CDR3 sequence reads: CAIQSLPWGAYEQFF. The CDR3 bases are TGTGCCATCCAGAGCCTACCGTGGGGGGCCTATGAGCAGTTCTTC.

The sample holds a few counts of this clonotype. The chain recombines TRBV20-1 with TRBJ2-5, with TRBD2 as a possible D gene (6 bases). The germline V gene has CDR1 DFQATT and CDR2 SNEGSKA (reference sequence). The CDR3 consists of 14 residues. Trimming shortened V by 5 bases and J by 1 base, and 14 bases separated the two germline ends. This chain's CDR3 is CSARLGRGQETQYF. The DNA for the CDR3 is TGCAGTGCTCGACTAGGCCGCGGCCAAGAGACCCAGTACTTC.

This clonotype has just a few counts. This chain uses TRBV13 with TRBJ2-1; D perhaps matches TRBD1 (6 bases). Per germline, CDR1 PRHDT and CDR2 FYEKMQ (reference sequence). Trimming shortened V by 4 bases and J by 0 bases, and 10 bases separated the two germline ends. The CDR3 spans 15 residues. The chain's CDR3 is CASSSRDTSYNEQFF. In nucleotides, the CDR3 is TGTGCCAGCAGCTCCCGGGACACCTCCTACAATGAGCAGTTCTTC.

As DNA, the CDR3 is TGTGCCAGCAGCCAAGCTAGCGGGAGGCAGACCCAGTACTTC. It specifies CASSQASGRQTQYF. This chain joins TRBV11-2 and TRBJ2-5; 11 nucleotides line up with TRBD2. Per germline, CDR1 SGHAT and CDR2 FQNNGV. V shed 5 bases and J 6 bases; nucleotides not matched to a gene: 5. There are 14 residues in the CDR3.

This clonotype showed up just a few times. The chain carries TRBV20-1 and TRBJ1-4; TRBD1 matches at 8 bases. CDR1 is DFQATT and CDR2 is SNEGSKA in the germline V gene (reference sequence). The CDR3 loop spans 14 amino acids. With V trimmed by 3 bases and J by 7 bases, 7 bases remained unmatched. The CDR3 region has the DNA TGCAGTGCTAGCCAGGGGGCGGGAGGTGAAAAACTGTTTTTT. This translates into CSASQGAGGEKLFF.

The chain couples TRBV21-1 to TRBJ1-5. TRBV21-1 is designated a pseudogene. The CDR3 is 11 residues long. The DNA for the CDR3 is TGTGCCAGCAACAAGGATCAGCCCCAGCATTTT. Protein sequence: CASNKDQPQHF.

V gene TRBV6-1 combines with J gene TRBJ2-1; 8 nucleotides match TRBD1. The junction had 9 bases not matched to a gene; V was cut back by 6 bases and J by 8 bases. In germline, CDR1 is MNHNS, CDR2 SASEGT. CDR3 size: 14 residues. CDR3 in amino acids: CASRRDRKGDEQFF. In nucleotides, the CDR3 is TGTGCCAGCAGGCGGGACAGGAAGGGCGATGAGCAGTTCTTC.

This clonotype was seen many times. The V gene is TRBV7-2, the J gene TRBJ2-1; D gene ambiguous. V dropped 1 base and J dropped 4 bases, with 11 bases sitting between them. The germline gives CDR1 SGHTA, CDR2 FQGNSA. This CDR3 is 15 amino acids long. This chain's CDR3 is CASSLEGLLYNEQFF. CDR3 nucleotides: TGTGCCAGCAGCTTAGAAGGTCTTCTTTACAATGAGCAGTTCTTC.

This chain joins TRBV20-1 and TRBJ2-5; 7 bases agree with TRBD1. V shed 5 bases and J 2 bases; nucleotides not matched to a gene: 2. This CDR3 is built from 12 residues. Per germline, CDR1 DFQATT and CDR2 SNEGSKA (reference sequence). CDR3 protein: CSARQGQETQYF. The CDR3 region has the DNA TGCAGTGCTCGACAGGGTCAAGAGACCCAGTACTTC.

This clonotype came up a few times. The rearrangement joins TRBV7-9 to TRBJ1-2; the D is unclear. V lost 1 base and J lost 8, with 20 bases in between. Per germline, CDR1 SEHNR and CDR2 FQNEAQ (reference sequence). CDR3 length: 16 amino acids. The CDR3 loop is CASSLGTLPPQEGYTF. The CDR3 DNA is TGTGCCAGCAGCTTAGGGACGCTACCGCCCCAGGAGGGCTACACCTTC.

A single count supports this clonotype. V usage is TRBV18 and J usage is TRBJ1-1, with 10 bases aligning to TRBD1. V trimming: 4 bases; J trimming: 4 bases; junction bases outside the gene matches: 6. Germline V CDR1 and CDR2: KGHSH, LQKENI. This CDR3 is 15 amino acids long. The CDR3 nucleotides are TGTGCCAGCTCACAGACCCGGGACAGGGGCACTGAAGCTTTCTTT. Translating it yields CASSQTRDRGTEAFF.

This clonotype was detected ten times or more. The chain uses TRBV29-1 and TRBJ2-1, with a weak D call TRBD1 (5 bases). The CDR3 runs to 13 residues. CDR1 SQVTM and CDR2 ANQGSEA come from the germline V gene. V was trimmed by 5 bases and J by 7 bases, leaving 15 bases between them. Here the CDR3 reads CSVLGRDSNEQFF. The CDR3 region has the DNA TGCAGCGTTCTGGGGCGCGACTCTAATGAGCAGTTCTTC.

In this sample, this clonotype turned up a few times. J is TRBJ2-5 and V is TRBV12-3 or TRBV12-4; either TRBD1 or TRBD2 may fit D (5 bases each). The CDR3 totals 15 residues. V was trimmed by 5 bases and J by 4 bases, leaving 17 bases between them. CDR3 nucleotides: TGTGCCAGCAGTACCGGGACCGTCAACCCAGAGACCCAGTACTTC. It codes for CASSTGTVNPETQYF.

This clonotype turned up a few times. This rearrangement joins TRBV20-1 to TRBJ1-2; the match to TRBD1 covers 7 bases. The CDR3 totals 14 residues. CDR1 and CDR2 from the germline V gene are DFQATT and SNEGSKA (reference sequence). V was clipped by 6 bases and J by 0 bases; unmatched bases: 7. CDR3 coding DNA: TGCAGTGCAAGCTACAGGGGTACTAACTATGGCTACACCTTC. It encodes CSASYRGTNYGYTF.

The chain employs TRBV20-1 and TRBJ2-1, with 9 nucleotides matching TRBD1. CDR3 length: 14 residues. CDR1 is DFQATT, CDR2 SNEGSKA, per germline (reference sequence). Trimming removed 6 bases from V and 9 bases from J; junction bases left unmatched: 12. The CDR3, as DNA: TGCAGTGCCCACCGGGACAGGGCTAGTGGTGAGCAGTTCTTC. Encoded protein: CSAHRDRASGEQFF.

The DNA of the CDR3 is TGTGCCTGGAGTGTGGAGGCAGACTCCTACGAGCAGTACTTC. Protein sequence: CAWSVEADSYEQYF. The chain is built from TRBV30 and TRBJ2-7; tentatively, D is TRBD2 (5 bases). Trimming left V 0 bases short and J 0 bases short, with 9 bases between. The CDR3 runs to 14 residues. Germline V gene data show CDR1 as GTSNPN and CDR2 as SVGIG (reference sequence).

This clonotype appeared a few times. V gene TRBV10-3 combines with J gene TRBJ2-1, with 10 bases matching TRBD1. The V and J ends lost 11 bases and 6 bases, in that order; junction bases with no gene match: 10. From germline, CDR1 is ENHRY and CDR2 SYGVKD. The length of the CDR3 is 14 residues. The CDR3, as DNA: TGTGCCGCAAACCCCGGGACAGGGGTCAATGAGCAGTTCTTC. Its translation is CAANPGTGVNEQFF.

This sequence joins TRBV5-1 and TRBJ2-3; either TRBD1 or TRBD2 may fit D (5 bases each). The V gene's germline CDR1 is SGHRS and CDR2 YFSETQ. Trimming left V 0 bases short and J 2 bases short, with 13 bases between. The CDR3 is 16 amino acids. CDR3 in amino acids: CASSLGAGTTTDTQYF. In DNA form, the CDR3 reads TGCGCCAGCAGCTTGGGTGCCGGGACGACCACAGATACGCAGTATTTT.

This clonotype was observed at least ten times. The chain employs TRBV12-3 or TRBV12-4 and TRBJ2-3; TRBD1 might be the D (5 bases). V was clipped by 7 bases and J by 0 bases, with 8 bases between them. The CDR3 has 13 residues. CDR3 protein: CASIRESTDTQYF. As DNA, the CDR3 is TGTGCCAGCATCAGGGAAAGCACAGATACGCAGTATTTT.

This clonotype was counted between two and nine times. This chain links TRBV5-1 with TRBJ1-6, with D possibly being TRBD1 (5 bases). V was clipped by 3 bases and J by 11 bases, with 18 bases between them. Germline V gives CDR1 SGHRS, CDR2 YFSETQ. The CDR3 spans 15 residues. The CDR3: CASSSAGTKDPPLHF. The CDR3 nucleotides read TGCGCCAGCAGCTCGGCCGGGACGAAGGATCCACCCCTCCACTTT.

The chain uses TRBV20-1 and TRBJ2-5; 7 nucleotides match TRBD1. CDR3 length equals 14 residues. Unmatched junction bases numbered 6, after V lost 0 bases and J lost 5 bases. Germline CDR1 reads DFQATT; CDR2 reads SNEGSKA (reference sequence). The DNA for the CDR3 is TGCAGTGCTAGAGAGCGGACAGGACGGGAGACCCAGTACTTC. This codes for CSARERTGRETQYF.

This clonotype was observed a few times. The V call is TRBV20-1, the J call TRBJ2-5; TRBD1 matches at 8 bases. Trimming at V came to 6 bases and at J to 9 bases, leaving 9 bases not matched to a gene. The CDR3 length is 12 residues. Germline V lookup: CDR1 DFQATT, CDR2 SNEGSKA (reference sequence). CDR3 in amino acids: CSAQGARVAQYF. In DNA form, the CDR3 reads TGCAGTGCCCAGGGGGCCCGCGTGGCCCAGTACTTC.

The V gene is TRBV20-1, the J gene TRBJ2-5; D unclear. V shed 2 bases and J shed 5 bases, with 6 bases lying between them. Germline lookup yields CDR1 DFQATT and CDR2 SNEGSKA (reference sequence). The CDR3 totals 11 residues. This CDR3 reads CSARLSETQYF. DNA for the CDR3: TGCAGTGCTAGACTGTCCGAGACCCAGTACTTC.

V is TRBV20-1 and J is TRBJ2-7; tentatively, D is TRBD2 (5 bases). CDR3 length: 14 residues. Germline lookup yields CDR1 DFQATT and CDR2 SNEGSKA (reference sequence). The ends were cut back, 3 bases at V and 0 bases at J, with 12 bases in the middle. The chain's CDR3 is CSASLGLGSYEQYF. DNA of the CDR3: TGCAGTGCTAGTCTAGGACTGGGCTCCTACGAGCAGTACTTC.

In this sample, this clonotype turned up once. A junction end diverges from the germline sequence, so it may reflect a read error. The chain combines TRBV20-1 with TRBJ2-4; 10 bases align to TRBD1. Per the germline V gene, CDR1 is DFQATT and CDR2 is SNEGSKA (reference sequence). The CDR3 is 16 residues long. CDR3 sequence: CCATRQGARSKNIQYF. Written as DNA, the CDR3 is TGCTGTGCTACCAGACAGGGGGCGAGGTCCAAAAACATTCAGTACTTC.

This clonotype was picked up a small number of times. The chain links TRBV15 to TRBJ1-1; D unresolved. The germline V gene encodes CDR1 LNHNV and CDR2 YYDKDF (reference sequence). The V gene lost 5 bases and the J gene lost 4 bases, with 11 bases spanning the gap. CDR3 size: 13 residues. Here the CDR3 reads CATSWASGTEAFF. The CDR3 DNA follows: TGTGCCACCAGCTGGGCCAGTGGCACTGAAGCTTTCTTT.

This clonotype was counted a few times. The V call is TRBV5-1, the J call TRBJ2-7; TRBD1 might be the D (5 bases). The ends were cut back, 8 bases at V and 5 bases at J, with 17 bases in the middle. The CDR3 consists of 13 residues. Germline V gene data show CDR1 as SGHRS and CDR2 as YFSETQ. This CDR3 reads CASGRQGYDEQYF. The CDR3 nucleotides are TGCGCCAGTGGGCGGCAGGGATACGACGAGCAGTACTTC.

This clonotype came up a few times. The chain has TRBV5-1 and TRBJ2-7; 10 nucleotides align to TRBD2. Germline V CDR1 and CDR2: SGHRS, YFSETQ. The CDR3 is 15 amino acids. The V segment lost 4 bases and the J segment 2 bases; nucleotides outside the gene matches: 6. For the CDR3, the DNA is TGCGCCAGCAGCACGGGACTAGCGCTCACCTACGAGCAGTACTTC. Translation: CASSTGLALTYEQYF.

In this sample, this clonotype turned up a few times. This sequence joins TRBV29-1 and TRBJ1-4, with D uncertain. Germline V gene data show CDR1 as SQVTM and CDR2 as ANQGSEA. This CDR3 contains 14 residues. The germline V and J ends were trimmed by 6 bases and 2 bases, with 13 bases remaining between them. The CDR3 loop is CSVRPSGTNEKLFF. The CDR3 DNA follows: TGCAGCGTGAGGCCCTCTGGTACTAATGAAAAACTGTTTTTT.

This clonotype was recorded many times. CDR3 amino acids: CASSPPYEQFF. CDR3 DNA: TGCGCCAGCAGCCCCCCATATGAGCAGTTCTTC. The chain is built from TRBV4-1 and TRBJ2-1; unclear D gene. The CDR3 extends over 11 amino acids. Germline CDR1 MGHRA, CDR2 YSYEKL. Trimming took 4 bases from V and 8 from J, leaving 6 bases between them.

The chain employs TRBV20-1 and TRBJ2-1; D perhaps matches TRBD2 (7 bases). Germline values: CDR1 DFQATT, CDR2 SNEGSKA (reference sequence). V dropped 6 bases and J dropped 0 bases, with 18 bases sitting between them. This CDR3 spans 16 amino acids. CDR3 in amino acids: CSAPFRGGSSYNEQFF. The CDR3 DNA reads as TGCAGTGCCCCGTTTAGGGGGGGGAGCTCCTACAATGAGCAGTTCTTC.